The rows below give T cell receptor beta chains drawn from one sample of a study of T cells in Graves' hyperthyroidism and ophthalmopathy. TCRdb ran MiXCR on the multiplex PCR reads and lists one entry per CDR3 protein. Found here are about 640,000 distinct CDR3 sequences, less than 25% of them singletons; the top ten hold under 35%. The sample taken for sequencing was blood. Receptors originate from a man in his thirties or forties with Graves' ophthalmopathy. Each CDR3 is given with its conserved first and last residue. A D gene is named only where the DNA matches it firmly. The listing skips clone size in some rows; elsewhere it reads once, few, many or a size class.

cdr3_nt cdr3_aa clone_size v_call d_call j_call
TGTGCCAGCATAGGAACAGAGAACTATGGCTACACCTTC CASIGTENYGYTF many TRBV28 NA TRBJ1-2
TGCAGTGCCTACATGAGGGGGAACACTGAAGCTTTCTTT CSAYMRGNTEAFF NA TRBV20-1 NA TRBJ1-1
TGCAGTGCTTTGACAGAGAGTGGAAACACCATATATTTT CSALTESGNTIYF many TRBV20-1 NA TRBJ1-3
TGTGCCAGCAGCTTTTGGAGCGGCTACGAGCAGTACTTC CASSFWSGYEQYF few TRBV7-9 NA TRBJ2-7
TGTGCCAGCAGCTCCGGACAGGCCTTAGCCAAAAACATTCAGTACTTC CASSSGQALAKNIQYF NA TRBV7-8 TRBD1 TRBJ2-4
TGCGCCAGCAGCTCACCGGCCCGGGGGAGCTATGGCTACACCTTC CASSSPARGSYGYTF NA TRBV4-1 NA TRBJ1-2
TGCAGTGCAGAGTCCTTTGGTGGCAGCTCCTACGAGCAGTACTTC CSAESFGGSSYEQYF many TRBV20-1 NA TRBJ2-7
TGTGCCAGCAGCCAGGCCTCGGGACAGGGTCTTGTCCAGGAGACCCAGTACTTC CASSQASGQGLVQETQYF few TRBV7-9 TRBD1 TRBJ2-5
TGTGCCAGCAGCTTTTTGACTAGCGGGAGGACAGATACGCAGTATTTT CASSFLTSGRTDTQYF NA TRBV11-2 TRBD2 TRBJ2-3
TGTGCCAGTAGTCCTCGGGACAGCAGCTATGGCTACACCTTC CASSPRDSSYGYTF few TRBV19 TRBD1 TRBJ1-2
TGTGCCAGCAGACCCCCAGGAGTTTTTACAGATACGCAGTATTTT CASRPPGVFTDTQYF NA TRBV6-1 NA TRBJ2-3
TGCAGCGTTGAAGATGGGGACAGCCCCTACAATGAGCAGTTCTTC CSVEDGDSPYNEQFF few TRBV29-1 TRBD1 TRBJ2-1
TGTGCCAGCAGCCAAACGGGGTTTGGAAACACCATATATTTT CASSQTGFGNTIYF NA TRBV7-9 NA TRBJ1-3
TGTGCCAGCAGTCAGACAGGGGCCCTTAGCAATCAGCCCCAGCATTTT CASSQTGALSNQPQHF NA TRBV28 TRBD1 TRBJ1-5
TGTGCCAGCAGCTTGGCCAGGCGGCTAGCGGACACCGGGGAGCTGTTTTTT CASSLARRLADTGELFF NA TRBV5-5 TRBD2 TRBJ2-2
TGTGCCACCAGTGGCCCCGGAGCTGAAGCTTTCTTT CATSGPGAEAFF many TRBV24-1 NA TRBJ1-1
TGTGCCAGCAGTGCGGAGCAGGGAAATTCACCCCTCCACTTT CASSAEQGNSPLHF NA TRBV6-1 NA TRBJ1-6
TGTGCCAGCAGCCAAGATAGTCAGATTGCCTCGAACACCGGGGAGCTGTTTTTT CASSQDSQIASNTGELFF NA TRBV4-2 NA TRBJ2-2
TGCAGTGCTAGAGACCGACTAGCGGGAAACACCGGGGAGCTGTTTTTT CSARDRLAGNTGELFF NA TRBV20-1 TRBD2 TRBJ2-2
TGCAGCGTTTCGACAGGGATCTCCTACGAGCAGTACTTC CSVSTGISYEQYF NA TRBV29-1 TRBD1 TRBJ2-7
TGCAGCGTTTTCGGCGGGATATCCTACAATGAGCAGTTCTTC CSVFGGISYNEQFF NA TRBV29-1 NA TRBJ2-1
TGTGCCAGCAGCTTAGTCCCAACTAGCGGGAGGGACGAGCAGTACTTC CASSLVPTSGRDEQYF NA TRBV7-9 TRBD2 TRBJ2-7
TGCAGTGCTAGTTGGTCTAGCGGGAACCCCGATGAGCAGTTCTTC CSASWSSGNPDEQFF NA TRBV20-1 TRBD2 TRBJ2-1
TGTGCCAGCAGCTTACAGAATAGAAAGGAGACCCAGTACTTC CASSLQNRKETQYF few TRBV13 NA TRBJ2-5
TGTGCCAGCAGCCAAGATCTTGCGGGGCCAACCGGGGAGCTGTTTTTT CASSQDLAGPTGELFF many TRBV3-1 NA TRBJ2-2
TGTGCCAGCAGCTTAACGGAATCGCAGTATTTT CASSLTESQYF NA TRBV7-9 NA TRBJ2-3
TGTGCCAGCAGGATTTCATGGGGACCCTACAATGAGCAGTTCTTC CASRISWGPYNEQFF NA TRBV6-1 NA TRBJ2-1
TGTGCCAGCGACGGGGGCGAATCCCCTTACGAGCAGTACTTC CASDGGESPYEQYF few TRBV28 NA TRBJ2-7
TGTGCCAGCAGTCCCACTACCGACTACGAGCAGTACTTC CASSPTTDYEQYF many TRBV12-3/TRBV12-4 NA TRBJ2-7
TGTGCCAGCAGCCTTCGCTCTGGAAACACCATATATTTT CASSLRSGNTIYF many TRBV3-1 NA TRBJ1-3
TGTGCCAGCAGCTTAGGGTCCGCGGGACGCATGAACACTGAAGCTTTCTTT CASSLGSAGRMNTEAFF many TRBV7-8 NA TRBJ1-1
TGCAGTGCTAGGACCGGTGAGCAGTTCTTC CSARTGEQFF NA TRBV20-1 NA TRBJ2-1
TGTGCCAGCAGTTTGGGGGACAGGGACGTAGATACGCAGTATTTT CASSLGDRDVDTQYF NA TRBV12-3/TRBV12-4 TRBD1 TRBJ2-3
TGCGCCAGCAGCCAAGATCAACCCCCGAGAGGGGAGCTGTTTTTT CASSQDQPPRGELFF NA TRBV4-3 NA TRBJ2-2